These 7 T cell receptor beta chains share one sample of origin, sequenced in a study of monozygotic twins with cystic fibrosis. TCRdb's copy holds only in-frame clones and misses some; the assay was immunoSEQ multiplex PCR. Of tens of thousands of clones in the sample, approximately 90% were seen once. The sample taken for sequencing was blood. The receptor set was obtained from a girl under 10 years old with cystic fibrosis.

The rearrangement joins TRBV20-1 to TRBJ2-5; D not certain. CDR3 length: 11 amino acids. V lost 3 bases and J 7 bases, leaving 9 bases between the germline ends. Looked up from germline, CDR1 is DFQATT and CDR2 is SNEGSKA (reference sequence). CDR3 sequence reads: CSASLPGTQYF. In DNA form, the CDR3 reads TGCAGTGCTAGCTTGCCTGGGACCCAGTACTTC.

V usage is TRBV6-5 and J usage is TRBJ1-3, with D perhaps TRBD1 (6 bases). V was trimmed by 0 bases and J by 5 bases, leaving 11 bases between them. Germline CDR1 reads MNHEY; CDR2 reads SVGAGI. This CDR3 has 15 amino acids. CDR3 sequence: CASSYSRTARNTIYF. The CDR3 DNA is TGTGCCAGCAGTTACTCTAGGACAGCCCGAAACACCATATATTTT.

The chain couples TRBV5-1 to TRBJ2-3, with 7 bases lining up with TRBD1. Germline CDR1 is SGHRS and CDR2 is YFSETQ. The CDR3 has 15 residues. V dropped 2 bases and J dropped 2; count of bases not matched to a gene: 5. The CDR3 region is CASSFTGALTDTQYF. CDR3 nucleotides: TGCGCCAGCAGCTTCACAGGGGCCCTCACAGATACGCAGTATTTT.

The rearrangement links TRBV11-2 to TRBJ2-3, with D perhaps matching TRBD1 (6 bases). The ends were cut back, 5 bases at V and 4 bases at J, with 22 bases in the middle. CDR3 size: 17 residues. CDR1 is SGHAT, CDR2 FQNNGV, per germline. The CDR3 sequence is CASSNEQGLRIADTQYF. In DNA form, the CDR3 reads TGTGCCAGCAGCAACGAACAGGGTCTTCGAATAGCAGATACGCAGTATTTT.

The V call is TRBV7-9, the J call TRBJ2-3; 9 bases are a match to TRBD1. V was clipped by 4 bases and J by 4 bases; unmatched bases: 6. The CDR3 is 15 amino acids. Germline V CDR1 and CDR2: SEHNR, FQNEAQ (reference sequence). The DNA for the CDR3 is TGTGCCAGCAGCTCGGGACAGGGAATGGCAGATACGCAGTATTTT. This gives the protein CASSSGQGMADTQYF.

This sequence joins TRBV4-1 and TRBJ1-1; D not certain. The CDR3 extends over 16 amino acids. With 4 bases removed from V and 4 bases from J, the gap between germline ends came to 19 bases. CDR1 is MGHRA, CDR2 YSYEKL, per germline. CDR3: CASSPVDVVGVTEAFF. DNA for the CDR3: TGCGCCAGCAGCCCCGTCGACGTCGTCGGCGTCACTGAAGCTTTCTTT.

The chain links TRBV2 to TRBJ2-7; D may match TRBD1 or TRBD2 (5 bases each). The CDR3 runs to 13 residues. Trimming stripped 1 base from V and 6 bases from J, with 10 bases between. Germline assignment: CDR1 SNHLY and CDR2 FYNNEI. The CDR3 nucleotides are TGTGCCAGCAGTGAAGGAGGGGTCGGCGAGCAGTACTTC. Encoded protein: CASSEGGVGEQYF.